These 32 T cell receptor beta chains were all obtained from the same sample, sequenced in a study of T-cell memory formation after mild COVID-19. TCRdb fed the 5' RACE reads into MiXCR, producing one record per CDR3 protein. The sample consists of roughly 80,000 distinct CDR3 sequences, about 23% of them appearing once. Input material: PBMCs or a T cell subset sorted from them (not recorded which). These receptors were collected from a man aged 18 to 30 who had mild COVID-19 (a few samples of this study predate the infection). Cell type and time point are not known.

This clonotype was seen a handful of times. This sequence joins TRBV5-1 and TRBJ2-2; D may be TRBD1 (6 bases). Trimming took 0 bases from V and 1 from J, leaving 10 bases between them. Germline V gene sequence: CDR1 SGHRS, CDR2 YFSETQ. This CDR3 region has 16 residues. The CDR3 sequence: CASSLAGQQNTGELFF. The DNA for the CDR3 is TGCGCCAGCAGCTTGGCTGGACAGCAGAACACCGGGGAGCTGTTTTTT.

The sample holds a few counts of this clonotype. The chain couples TRBV29-1 to TRBJ2-1; 7 nucleotides agree with TRBD2. This CDR3 spans 13 amino acids. CDR1 SQVTM and CDR2 ANQGSEA come from the germline V gene. CDR3 DNA: TGCAGTAGCTGGGGAGGGGTAGGCAATGAGCAGTTCTTC. Translating gives CSSWGGVGNEQFF.

The rearrangement uses TRBV4-1 and TRBJ2-5; 12 bases align to TRBD2. Looked up from germline, CDR1 is MGHRA and CDR2 is YSYEKL. The length of the CDR3 is 17 residues. V lost 0 bases and J lost 5; bases outside the gene matches: 7. The CDR3 DNA reads TGCGCCAGCAGCCAAGATGGACTAGCGGGGAGGGATGAGACCCAGTACTTC. Its translation is CASSQDGLAGRDETQYF.

This chain connects TRBV9 to TRBJ2-3, with D perhaps TRBD2 (5 bases). The CDR3 consists of 15 residues. V lost 4 bases, J lost 3 bases, and 15 bases lay in between. Germline lookup yields CDR1 SGDLS and CDR2 YYNGEE. The CDR3 loop reads CASSSRPRTTDTQYF. The CDR3 DNA reads TGTGCCAGCAGCTCGCGACCAAGGACTACAGATACGCAGTATTTT.

This clonotype was recorded a few times. The J gene is TRBJ1-1, the V gene TRBV27, with D possibly TRBD1 on 5 matching bases. Per germline, CDR1 MNHEY and CDR2 SMNVEV (reference sequence). V shed 2 bases and J shed 0 bases, with 7 bases lying between them. This CDR3 contains 14 residues. The CDR3 is CASSLGGVNTEAFF. The CDR3 nucleotides are TGTGCCAGCAGTTTAGGAGGGGTGAACACTGAAGCTTTCTTT.

This clonotype has only a few counts. The chain has TRBV4-1 and TRBJ1-1; no clear D. CDR1 is MGHRA and CDR2 is YSYEKL in the germline V gene. This CDR3 contains 14 residues. Deletions cut 0 bases from V and 3 bases from J, with 8 bases between. The CDR3 sequence: CASSQDRGHTEAFF. The CDR3 nucleotides read TGCGCCAGCAGCCAAGATCGGGGTCACACTGAAGCTTTCTTT.

A few counts support this clonotype. V is TRBV3-1 and J is TRBJ2-5; tentative D call: TRBD1 (5 bases). CDR1 and CDR2 (germline): LGHDT, YNNKEL (reference sequence). Trimming removed 0 bases at V and 5 bases at J, with 13 bases between. This CDR3 spans 15 amino acids. CDR3 amino acids: CASSQDRRVWETQYF. The DNA of the CDR3 is TGTGCCAGCAGCCAAGATCGCAGGGTTTGGGAGACCCAGTACTTC.

V usage is TRBV7-8 and J usage is TRBJ1-2, with no clear D. The ends were cut back, 7 bases at V and 6 bases at J, with 15 bases in the middle. Germline CDR1 SGHVS, CDR2 FQNEAQ. The CDR3 is 13 residues long. CDR3 nucleotide sequence: TGTGCCAGCACTAAGACGGCAACGGATGGCTACACCTTC. It specifies CASTKTATDGYTF.

This clonotype was picked up a small number of times. The V gene is TRBV29-1, the J gene TRBJ1-1; no firm D call. The CDR3 spans 10 residues. Germline assignment: CDR1 SQVTM and CDR2 ANQGSEA. Trimming cost V 6 bases and J 9 bases, with 11 bases left between them. The CDR3 sequence: CSVFLEKAFF. The CDR3 coding sequence is TGCAGCGTATTCTTGGAGAAAGCTTTCTTT.

The chain has TRBV25-1 and TRBJ2-7; 9 nucleotides match TRBD1. Germline CDR1 MGHDK, CDR2 SYGVNS. This CDR3 is built from 14 residues. Germline trimming cut 6 bases from V and 5 bases from J; bases unmatched to any gene: 8. The CDR3, as DNA: TGTGCCAGCAGCCCCGACAGGGGGGCCGACGAGCAGTACTTC. It specifies CASSPDRGADEQYF.

This clonotype was counted between two and nine times. The chain employs TRBV29-1 and TRBJ1-1; D is uncertain. The CDR3 contains 12 residues. Trimming removed 5 bases from V and 0 bases from J, with 7 bases in between. Per germline, CDR1 SQVTM and CDR2 ANQGSEA. CDR3 sequence (DNA): TGCAGCGTTAGGGCCTTGAACACTGAAGCTTTCTTT. Translating gives CSVRALNTEAFF.

The chain employs TRBV28 and TRBJ2-3, with D uncertain. V was cut by 10 bases and J by 11 bases, with 16 bases left in between. CDR3 length equals 11 residues. Germline V gene sequence: CDR1 MDHEN, CDR2 SYDVKM. CDR3 sequence (DNA): TGTGCCACATCACCACCCGGAAAGCAGTATTTT. Protein sequence: CATSPPGKQYF. Variable domain in full (rest from reference TRBV28 and TRBJ2-3): DVKVTQSSRYLVKRTGEKVFLECVQDMDHENMFWYRQDPGLGLRLIYFSYDVKMKEKGDIPEGYSVSREKKERFSLILESASTNQTSMYLCATSPPGKQYFGPGTRLTVL.

There are a few counts of this clonotype. A read error may account for a junction end that differs from germline. The chain employs TRBV7-7 and TRBJ2-2; D is uncertain. Germline V gene data show CDR1 as SSHAT and CDR2 as FNYEAQ (reference sequence). The CDR3 loop spans 13 amino acids. The CDR3 region has the DNA TGTGCTAGCAGCTTAATAGGCTCCGGGGAGCTGTTTTTT. It is translated as CASSLIGSGELFF.

The CDR3 sequence: CASSPHPRHRGYGYTF. CDR3 nucleotides: TGTGCCAGCAGCCCGCACCCTCGACATAGGGGCTATGGCTACACCTTC. The chain links TRBV11-1 to TRBJ1-2, with D possibly TRBD1 on 5 matching bases. The V end lost 5 bases, the J end lost 4 bases, and 20 bases lay between the germline ends. The CDR3 is 16 amino acids. CDR1 and CDR2 (germline): SGHAT, FQDESV (reference sequence).

The V call is TRBV5-1, the J call TRBJ1-4, with TRBD1 matching over 10 bases. The CDR3 contains 15 residues. V lost 4 bases, J lost 6 bases, and 6 bases stayed unmatched. Germline V gene lookup returns CDR1 SGHRS and CDR2 YFSETQ. The CDR3 nucleotides read TGCGCCAGCAGCGTACCGGGACAGGGGTATGAAAAACTGTTTTTT. Protein: CASSVPGQGYEKLFF.

In its sample, this clonotype was seen many times. This chain connects TRBV4-1 to TRBJ2-7, with 10 bases matching TRBD2. Germline loops: CDR1 MGHRA, CDR2 YSYEKL. V lost 3 bases, J lost 0 bases, and 5 bases stayed unmatched. The CDR3 has 16 amino acids. CDR3 sequence (DNA): TGCGCCAGCAGCCACCTAGCGGGGGATCCCTCCTACGAGCAGTACTTC. Protein product: CASSHLAGDPSYEQYF.

This clonotype has more than one count but fewer than ten. The chain couples TRBV11-2 to TRBJ2-1; TRBD1 is a possible D gene (6 bases). V lost 6 bases to trimming and J lost 2 bases, with 11 bases between them. The CDR3 length is 14 residues. Germline V gives CDR1 SGHAT, CDR2 FQNNGV. Here the CDR3 DNA reads TGTGCCAGCAGTGGGGACATCACCTACAATGAGCAGTTCTTC. Translated: CASSGDITYNEQFF.

The chain joins TRBV11-2 to TRBJ1-1, with D perhaps TRBD1 (5 bases). This CDR3 spans 14 amino acids. V gave up 0 bases and J gave up 4 bases, with 9 bases separating them. Germline CDR1 is SGHAT and CDR2 is FQNNGV. The CDR3 sequence: CASSLEGAFTEAFF. As DNA, the CDR3 is TGTGCCAGCAGCTTAGAAGGGGCCTTCACTGAAGCTTTCTTT. Combining the CDR3 with reference TRBV11-2 and TRBJ1-1 gives the whole variable domain EAGVAQSPRYKIIEKRQSVAFWCNPISGHATLYWYQQILGQGPKLLIQFQNNGVVDDSQLPKDRFSAERLKGVDSTLKIQPAKLEDSAVYLCASSLEGAFTEAFFGQGTRLTVV.

The gene calls are TRBV7-2 and TRBJ2-7; TRBD2 agrees at 12 bases. Losses at the gene ends were 5 bases for V and 8 bases for J; bases not matched to a gene: 4. CDR3 size: 13 residues. The V gene's germline CDR1 is SGHTA and CDR2 FQGNSA. CDR3 loop: CASSKLAGGKQYF. As DNA, the CDR3 is TGTGCCAGCAGCAAACTAGCGGGGGGCAAGCAGTACTTC.

V gene TRBV4-3 combines with J gene TRBJ2-3, with 12 nucleotides matching TRBD2. This CDR3 comprises 17 residues. Germline trimming cut 5 bases from V and 1 base from J; bases unmatched to any gene: 7. In germline, CDR1 is LGHNA, CDR2 YSLEER. CDR3 region: CASSGRLAGDGTDTQYF. CDR3 sequence (DNA): TGCGCCAGCAGCGGACGACTAGCGGGGGACGGCACAGATACGCAGTATTTT.

This clonotype showed up just a few times. The chain combines TRBV6-2 or TRBV6-3 with TRBJ1-1, with 9 bases matching TRBD1. Per the germline V gene, CDR1 is MNHEY and CDR2 is SVGEGT. The CDR3 has 12 residues. J gave up 4 bases and V 10 bases, and 4 bases lay outside the gene matches. The CDR3 sequence: CATGQGITEAFF. The CDR3 DNA follows: TGTGCCACTGGACAGGGGATCACTGAAGCTTTCTTT.

This clonotype was counted between two and nine times. The CDR3 bases are TGCGCCAGCAGCTTGGAGCCGGGGGGACTATACGAGCAGTACTTC. Translating it yields CASSLEPGGLYEQYF. This sequence joins TRBV5-1 and TRBJ2-7, with TRBD2 matching 7 bases. This CDR3 region has 15 residues. Trimming removed 0 bases from V and 4 bases from J; junction bases left unmatched: 7. The germline gives CDR1 SGHRS, CDR2 YFSETQ.

This chain uses TRBV12-3 or TRBV12-4 with TRBJ2-1; unclear D gene. The CDR3 spans 12 residues. V was cut by 1 base and J by 9 bases, with 7 bases left in between. CDR3 amino acids: CASSLGSSEQFF. The CDR3 DNA is TGTGCCAGCAGTTTAGGTAGCAGTGAGCAGTTCTTC.

This clonotype has just a few counts. The rearrangement joins TRBV7-2 to TRBJ2-7; 8 positions agree with TRBD1. V lost 5 bases to trimming and J lost 3 bases; unmatched junction nucleotides: 9. This CDR3 region has 15 residues. CDR1 is SGHTA, CDR2 FQGNSA, per germline. Here the CDR3 DNA reads TGTGCCAGCAGCATAGGACAGGGAGGTCACTACGAGCAGTACGTC. It codes for CASSIGQGGHYEQYV.

The chain uses TRBV12-3 or TRBV12-4 and TRBJ1-1; the D gene is possibly TRBD1 (6 bases). This CDR3 comprises 13 residues. V lost 5 bases and J lost 10, with 17 bases in between. CDR3 in DNA: TGTGCCAGCAGTCAGGACCGTGGAGGGGGAGCTTTCTTT. It codes for CASSQDRGGGAFF.

The rearrangement uses TRBV12-3 or TRBV12-4 and TRBJ2-1, with 13 bases identical to TRBD2. The CDR3 sequence is 16 residues long. Germline trimming cut 1 base from V and 7 bases from J; bases unmatched to any gene: 4. CDR3 residues: CASSLDGLAGENEQFF. CDR3 nucleotides: TGTGCCAGCAGTTTAGACGGACTAGCGGGAGAGAATGAGCAGTTCTTC.

The rearrangement links TRBV21-1 to TRBJ2-7; the table's D gene call, TRBD1, was not cross checked with the DNA. TRBV21-1 is tagged as a pseudogene. The CDR3 has 15 residues. The CDR3 region has the DNA TGTGCCAGCAGCAAAGTAGTCGGGAAAGGCTACGAGCAGTACGTC. Translation: CASSKVVGKGYEQYV.

The chain couples TRBV2 to TRBJ2-1; D possibly matches TRBD1 or TRBD2 (5 bases each). The CDR3 sequence is 14 residues long. Trimming pared 8 bases from V and 8 bases from J, leaving 19 bases between. Per the germline V gene, CDR1 is SNHLY and CDR2 is FYNNEI. The CDR3 bases are TGTGCCAGCCTCGGGCCAGAGGGGACGTATGAGCAGTTCTTC. Protein sequence: CASLGPEGTYEQFF.

The CDR3 is CASSLDGLVDEQFF. The DNA of the CDR3 is TGCGCCAGCAGCTTGGACGGACTGGTCGATGAGCAGTTCTTC. The V gene is TRBV5-1, the J gene TRBJ2-1; D may be TRBD2 (5 bases). V shed 0 bases and J shed 8 bases, with 12 bases lying between them. The CDR3 sequence is 14 residues long. Germline V lookup: CDR1 SGHRS, CDR2 YFSETQ.

This chain links TRBV7-3 with TRBJ1-5; 8 positions agree with TRBD1. The V segment lost 2 bases and the J segment 7 bases; nucleotides outside the gene matches: 10. Looked up from germline, CDR1 is SGHTA and CDR2 is FQGTGA. CDR3 length: 16 residues. CDR3 loop: CASSLADREEVQPQHF. CDR3 sequence (DNA): TGTGCCAGCAGCTTAGCGGACAGGGAGGAAGTCCAGCCCCAGCATTTT.

This chain uses TRBV7-2 with TRBJ2-1; D may correspond to TRBD1 or TRBD2 (5 bases each). V lost 2 bases to trimming and J lost 2 bases, with 13 bases between them. CDR1 and CDR2 (germline): SGHTA, FQGNSA. CDR3 length: 16 amino acids. The CDR3 reads CASSLFRGGAYNEQFF. Here the CDR3 DNA reads TGTGCCAGCAGCTTATTTCGTGGGGGAGCCTACAATGAGCAGTTCTTC. Full variable domain (outside the CDR3, taken from reference TRBV7-2 and TRBJ2-1): GAGVSQSPSNKVTEKGKDVELRCDPISGHTALYWYRQSLGQGLEFLIYFQGNSAPDKSGLPSDRFSAERTGGSVSTLTIQRTQQEDSAVYLCASSLFRGGAYNEQFFGPGTRLTVL.

Many counts were recorded for this clonotype. V and J are TRBV28 and TRBJ2-3, with a tentative D call TRBD2 (6 bases). Germline lookup yields CDR1 MDHEN and CDR2 SYDVKM. Trimming left V 3 bases short and J 8 bases short, with 9 bases between. The CDR3 runs to 12 residues. In nucleotides, the CDR3 is TGTGCCAGCAGTTTGGGGGGTCCTACGCAGTATTTT. Its translation is CASSLGGPTQYF.